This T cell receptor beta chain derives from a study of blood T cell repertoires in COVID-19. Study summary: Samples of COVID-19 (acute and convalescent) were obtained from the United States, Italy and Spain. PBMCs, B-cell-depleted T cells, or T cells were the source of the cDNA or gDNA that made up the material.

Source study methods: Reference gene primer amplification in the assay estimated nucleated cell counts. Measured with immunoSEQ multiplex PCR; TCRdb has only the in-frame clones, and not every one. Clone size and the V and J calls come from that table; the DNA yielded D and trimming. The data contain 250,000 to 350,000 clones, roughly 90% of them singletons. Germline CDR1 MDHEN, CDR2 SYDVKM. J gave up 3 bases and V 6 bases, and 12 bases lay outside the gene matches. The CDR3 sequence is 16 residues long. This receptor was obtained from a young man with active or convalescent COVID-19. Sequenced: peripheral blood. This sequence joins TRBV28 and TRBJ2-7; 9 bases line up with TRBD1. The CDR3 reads CASSPGPGQGYYEQYF. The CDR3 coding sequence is TGTGCCAGCAGCCCCGGACCGGGACAGGGCTACTACGAGCAGTACTTC.